One and the same sample provided the 2 T cell receptor beta chains below, sequenced in a study of blood T cell repertoires in COVID-19. The data were produced by immunoSEQ multiplex PCR, yet TCRdb's version contains in-frame clones alone and is incomplete. Of about 400,000 clones in the sample, around 89% were seen once. Source material: peripheral blood. All receptors derive from a woman aged 25 to 39 with acute or convalescent COVID-19.

In DNA form, the CDR3 reads TGTGCCAGTAGTGCCTCACAGGGATACCAGCCCCAGCATTTT. Translated, it gives CASSASQGYQPQHF. The rearrangement joins TRBV19 to TRBJ1-5; D is possibly TRBD1 (6 bases). The CDR3 length is 14 residues. The V and J ends lost 5 bases and 7 bases respectively, with 15 bases between them. Germline loops: CDR1 LNHDA, CDR2 SQIVND (reference sequence).

This chain uses TRBV28 with TRBJ1-2, with 8 bases fitting TRBD1. V was pared by 6 bases and J by 8 bases, with 17 bases of the junction left unmatched. CDR3 size: 16 residues. Germline assignment: CDR1 MDHEN and CDR2 SYDVKM. CDR3: CASRVQRTGTSRGYTF. CDR3 in DNA: TGTGCCAGCAGGGTGCAGAGGACAGGGACTTCTCGAGGCTACACCTTC.